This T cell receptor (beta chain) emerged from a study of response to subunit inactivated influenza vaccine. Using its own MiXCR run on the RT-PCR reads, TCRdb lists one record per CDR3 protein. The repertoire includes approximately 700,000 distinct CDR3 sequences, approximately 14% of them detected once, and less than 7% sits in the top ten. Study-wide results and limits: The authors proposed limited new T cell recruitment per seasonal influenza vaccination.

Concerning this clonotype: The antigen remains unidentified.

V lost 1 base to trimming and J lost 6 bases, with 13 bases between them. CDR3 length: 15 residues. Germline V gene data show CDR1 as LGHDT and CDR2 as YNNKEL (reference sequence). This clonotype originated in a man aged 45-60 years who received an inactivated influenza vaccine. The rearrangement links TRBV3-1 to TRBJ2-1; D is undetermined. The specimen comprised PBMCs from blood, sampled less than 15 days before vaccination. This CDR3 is CASSQVPGASNEQFF. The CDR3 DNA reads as TGTGCCAGCAGCCAAGTCCCGGGCGCTTCCAATGAGCAGTTCTTC.